This TCR beta chain is drawn from a study of OX40 agonist ivuxolimab in advanced cancers. Losses at the gene ends were 4 bases for V and 5 bases for J; bases not matched to a gene: 10. The CDR3 sequence is 16 residues long. In germline, CDR1 is LGHNA, CDR2 YSLEER. General observations from the study: Undetermined was the antigen specificity of the expanded peripheral T cells.

The repertoire was sequenced with immunoSEQ multiplex PCR; TCRdb's copy has only in-frame clones and lacks some. This sample carries tens of thousands of clones, 75% to 90% of them seen once, and the ten largest clones take around 0.5%. On this clone itself: Its antigen is undetermined.

Drawing of blood for sampling happened at baseline, at cycle 4 day 1, and at cycle 7 day 1. The receptor's source is an adult with an advanced solid tumor such as melanoma, head and neck, liver or kidney cancer. The rearrangement joins TRBV4-3 to TRBJ2-7; 11 positions match TRBD1. Specimen: CD4+ or CD8+ T cells sorted from blood, collected in a trial of the OX40 agonist ivuxolimab. The CDR3, as DNA: TGCGCCAGCAGCCTTCGGTTAACGGGACAGGGGGACGAGCAGTACTTC. Translation: CASSLRLTGQGDEQYF.